The subject of this entry is one T cell receptor beta chain. It has no known antigen specificity. Base-call qualities are not available, and no considerably larger clone is one nucleotide away. At one collaborating source in Seattle, patients were enrolled during active infection and were followed longitudinally through the course of disease. Each collaborating institution followed its own protocols to collect whole blood in K2EDTA tubes. For TCRbeta analysis, collaborators shipped samples as frozen whole blood, isolated PBMCs, or DNA extracted from either of those sample types. The immunoSEQ Assay, a bias-controlled multiplex PCR, was used to amplify TCRbeta CDR3 regions from genomic DNA. For the original study's pipeline: Nucleated cell counts per sample were estimated from amplification of reference gene primers within the assay. To quantify the absolute abundance of each unique TCRbeta CDR3 rearrangement, sequence reads were collapsed and filtered. For each sample, productive Simpson clonality was calculated by taking the square root of Simpson's diversity index across productive rearrangements. As stored in TCRdb, this immuneACCESS dataset retains in-frame rearrangements with V and J assigned. A fraction of the clones does not appear; measured against another copy, unresolved V genes explain less than half of the discrepancy, and the remainder lacks a known reason. The V and J calls and clone size are taken from that table; D and trimming were inferred from the DNA. The sample table lists about 200,000 clones, about 85% of them with a count of one. The top ten clonotypes cover about 10% of the sample.

This sample was included in a study of blood T cell repertoires in COVID-19 (TCRdb year 2020). Study-level background: Samples from collaborators originated in the United States, Italy and Spain and spanned both the acute and convalescent phases of COVID-19. The material from the prospective study consisted of cDNA or gDNA derived from T cells, B-cell-depleted T cells, or PBMCs. The dataset comprised deeply sampled blood TCRbeta repertoires from subjects exposed to, actively infected with, or recovered from COVID-19. A freely available public database, intended as a resource for researchers studying the immune response to SARS-CoV-2, is where the repertoires were released. Samples were obtained from the ongoing ImmuneRACE study (first 160 participants) and from 1,254 subjects provided by 6 global collaborators. A de-identified subject ID, COVID-19 status, age in years and sex were almost always included in the sample metadata. HLA class I and class II types, where available, came from metadata supplied by the sample provider rather than from assay-based typing.

V is trimmed back by 6 bases and J by 5 bases, and the junction contains 6 bases that no gene match accounts for. The germline V gene encodes CDR1 MNHNY and CDR2 SVGAGI (reference sequence). The CDR3, from cysteine to phenylalanine, totals 13 residues. The kept DNA is CDR3 alone, 39 bases in frame from the first base. Results and caveats for the whole study, not just this receptor: The amount of clinical and demographic metadata varied by source and participant and was provided uncurated.

The TCR originated in a woman between 50 and 59 years old with COVID-19, enrolled during active disease. This sequence uses TRBV6-6 and TRBJ1-1; 7 of the junction bases match TRBD1. The sequencing sample was made of peripheral blood. The sequence in DNA is TGTGCCAGCAGACGACAGGGAGGGACTGAAGCTTTCTTT. Its translation reads: CASRRQGGTEAFF.